The 21 T cell receptor beta chains presented below share a single source sample, sequenced in a study of T cell repertoires in cytomegalovirus infection. One entry per CDR3 protein results from TCRdb running MiXCR on the reads. The repertoire holds 200,000 to 250,000 distinct CDR3 sequences, with over 20% as singletons. Sequencing was done on a sample of CD8+ T cells from PBMCs. These receptor sequences come from a human donor in good health (CMV status not recorded). Some clones in this sample may be carry-over from other donors' samples.

This clonotype has ten or more counts. The chain has TRBV12-3 or TRBV12-4 and TRBJ1-2; D perhaps matches TRBD1 (5 bases). V was trimmed by 3 bases and J by 3 bases, leaving 11 bases between them. The CDR3 runs 14 residues. This CDR3 is CASSLYPGDYGYTF. The CDR3 coding sequence is TGTGCCAGCAGTTTGTATCCGGGGGACTATGGCTACACCTTC.

This clonotype was found a few times. The rearrangement links TRBV20-1 to TRBJ2-7; TRBD2 matches 8 bases. The CDR3 has 15 amino acids. V shed 6 bases, J shed 4 bases, and the junction held 14 bases outside the gene matches. Germline V lookup: CDR1 DFQATT, CDR2 SNEGSKA (reference sequence). CDR3 sequence reads: CSAKGASGFLYEQYF. CDR3 DNA sequence: TGCAGTGCAAAGGGCGCTAGCGGGTTTCTTTACGAGCAGTACTTC.

The rearrangement uses TRBV2 and TRBJ2-3, with 9 nucleotides matching TRBD2. V lost 4 bases, J lost 5 bases, and 10 bases stayed unmatched. Per germline, CDR1 SNHLY and CDR2 FYNNEI. CDR3 size: 16 residues. CDR3 sequence: CASSGYSSGGLDTQYF. The DNA for the CDR3 is TGTGCCAGCAGTGGGTACTCGAGCGGGGGGTTAGATACGCAGTATTTT.

Many counts were recorded for this clonotype. The chain uses TRBV7-8 and TRBJ2-5, with D perhaps matching TRBD1 (5 bases). The CDR3 length is 15 residues. V was clipped by 3 bases and J by 2 bases, with 13 bases between them. The germline CDR1 and CDR2 sequences are SGHVS and FQNEAQ. CDR3 DNA sequence: TGTGCCAGCAGCTTGGACAACGCTTCTCAAGAGACCCAGTACTTC. Its protein product is CASSLDNASQETQYF.

The sample holds many counts of this clonotype. V gene TRBV7-8 combines with J gene TRBJ2-3; 12 nucleotides agree with TRBD1. The CDR3 runs to 17 residues. CDR1 SGHVS and CDR2 FQNEAQ come from the germline V gene. Trimming took 9 bases from V and 5 from J; bases not matched to a gene: 15. CDR3 in amino acids: CASSERPGQGAGDTQYF. As DNA, the CDR3 is TGTGCCAGTTCCGAAAGACCGGGACAGGGGGCCGGAGATACGCAGTATTTT.

This chain uses TRBV14 with TRBJ1-2; a possible D gene is TRBD1 (6 bases). Germline assignment: CDR1 SGHDN and CDR2 FVKESK. Trimming pared 0 bases from V and 5 bases from J, leaving 16 bases between. The CDR3 sequence is 16 residues long. The CDR3 DNA reads as TGTGCCAGCAGCCAAGATCCTGGGGGCCCTTGGTATGGCTACACCTTC. Amino acid sequence: CASSQDPGGPWYGYTF.

This clonotype has just a few counts. The rearrangement joins TRBV7-9 to TRBJ2-5; 7 bases line up with TRBD1. The V and J ends lost 5 bases and 3 bases, in that order; junction bases with no gene match: 9. The CDR3 contains 15 residues. Per the germline V gene, CDR1 is SEHNR and CDR2 is FQNEAQ (reference sequence). The CDR3 reads CASSILRDSKETQYF. CDR3 in DNA: TGTGCCAGCAGCATACTACGGGACAGCAAAGAGACCCAGTACTTC.

The sample holds many counts of this clonotype. This chain links TRBV7-2 with TRBJ1-4; D gene unclear. Germline V CDR1 and CDR2: SGHTA, FQGNSA. CDR3 length: 15 amino acids. Trimming removed 5 bases at V and 4 bases at J, with 14 bases between. CDR3 residues: CASSLPNDLNEKLFF. CDR3 sequence (DNA): TGTGCCAGCAGCCTTCCCAACGACCTTAATGAAAAACTGTTTTTT. Together with reference TRBV7-2 and TRBJ1-4, the CDR3 gives the full variable domain: GAGVSQSPSNKVTEKGKDVELRCDPISGHTALYWYRQSLGQGLEFLIYFQGNSAPDKSGLPSDRFSAERTGGSVSTLTIQRTQQEDSAVYLCASSLPNDLNEKLFFGSGTQLSVL.

The chain uses TRBV4-1 and TRBJ2-7; the match to TRBD1 covers 7 bases. The V segment lost 1 base and the J segment 3 bases; nucleotides outside the gene matches: 6. Germline assignment: CDR1 MGHRA and CDR2 YSYEKL. CDR3 length equals 15 residues. CDR3 amino acids: CASSQVPDRDYEQYF. CDR3 DNA: TGCGCCAGCAGCCAAGTTCCCGACAGGGACTACGAGCAGTACTTC.

This clonotype appeared a few times. This chain connects TRBV4-2 to TRBJ2-7, with D unclear. The V end was cut by 0 bases, the J end by 0 bases, with 9 bases between. From germline, CDR1 is LGHNA and CDR2 YNFKEQ. This CDR3 contains 15 residues. The CDR3 DNA reads TGTGCCAGCAGCCAAGAGGCGGTCAGCTCCTACGAGCAGTACTTC. Translation gives CASSQEAVSSYEQYF.

In this sample, this clonotype turned up many times. This chain connects TRBV7-8 to TRBJ2-3, with D possibly called TRBD1 or TRBD2 (7 bases each). CDR3 length: 15 amino acids. CDR1 and CDR2 (germline): SGHVS, FQNEAQ. Trimming cost V 6 bases and J 0 bases, with 13 bases left between them. As DNA, the CDR3 is TGTGCCAGCAGGGGAGGGGGCTACAGCACAGATACGCAGTATTTT. This translates into CASRGGGYSTDTQYF.

In this sample, this clonotype turned up many times. The chain recombines TRBV7-6 with TRBJ2-1; D is possibly TRBD1 (6 bases). CDR3 length: 16 amino acids. Germline values: CDR1 SGHVS, CDR2 FNYEAQ. V dropped 1 base and J dropped 0 bases, with 10 bases sitting between them. In DNA, the CDR3 is TGTGCCAGCAGCTTAGACAGGGCTCTCTCCTACAATGAGCAGTTCTTC. This translates into CASSLDRALSYNEQFF.

This clonotype was recorded at least ten times. This chain links TRBV28 with TRBJ1-6; 10 bases match TRBD1. Germline lookup yields CDR1 MDHEN and CDR2 SYDVKM. The CDR3 consists of 15 residues. V trimming: 4 bases; J trimming: 7 bases; junction bases outside the gene matches: 4. CDR3 protein: CASSSEGQGNSPLHF. CDR3 nucleotides: TGTGCCAGCAGTTCGGAGGGACAGGGGAATTCACCCCTCCACTTT.

On this clonotype: Just one base apart from a much larger clone, this may be a read error. The CDR3 region has the DNA TGTGCCAGCAGCTTCGGGACCGTGAACACTGAAGATTTCTTT. As protein: CASSFGTVNTEDFF. The rearrangement links TRBV5-6 to TRBJ1-1, with D possibly TRBD1 on 5 matching bases. The CDR3 runs 14 residues. In germline, CDR1 is SGHDT, CDR2 YYEEEE.

The rearrangement uses TRBV5-5 and TRBJ2-1; D not certain. This CDR3 comprises 15 residues. V dropped 6 bases and J dropped 6 bases, with 19 bases sitting between them. The germline V gene encodes CDR1 SGHKS and CDR2 YYEKEE (reference sequence). Here the CDR3 DNA reads TGTGCCAGCACCCCCTGGGGAAGCCCGGGCAATGAGCAGTTCTTC. This sequence encodes CASTPWGSPGNEQFF.

A few counts support this clonotype. The chain uses TRBV5-4 and TRBJ2-2; 9 nucleotides align to TRBD1. After removal of 9 bases from V and 2 bases from J, the junction contained 8 bases not matched to a gene. Per the germline V gene, CDR1 is SGHNT and CDR2 is YYREEE (reference sequence). The CDR3 runs 15 residues. CDR3 protein: CAISPGQGNTGELFF. DNA of the CDR3: TGTGCCATCTCACCGGGACAGGGTAACACCGGGGAGCTGTTTTTT.

In this sample, this clonotype turned up a few times. V gene TRBV5-4 combines with J gene TRBJ2-1; possible D gene TRBD2, 6 bases. The V and J ends lost 0 bases and 8 bases respectively, with 12 bases between them. Germline V gene sequence: CDR1 SGHNT, CDR2 YYREEE (reference sequence). This CDR3 is 14 amino acids long. CDR3 protein: CASSLEAGYDEQFF. Here the CDR3 DNA reads TGTGCCAGCAGCTTGGAGGCGGGGTACGATGAGCAGTTCTTC.

This clonotype has at least ten counts. The J gene is TRBJ2-5, the V gene TRBV2, with 7 bases fitting TRBD1. The CDR3 has 13 residues. Looked up from germline, CDR1 is SNHLY and CDR2 is FYNNEI. V lost 5 bases to trimming and J lost 5 bases; unmatched junction nucleotides: 5. CDR3 sequence reads: CASSPGQLETQYF. The CDR3 nucleotides are TGTGCCAGCAGTCCGGGACAGCTCGAGACCCAGTACTTC.

This clonotype was observed a few times. The chain combines TRBV11-2 with TRBJ2-7; perhaps D is TRBD1 or TRBD2 (6 bases each). V was trimmed by 3 bases and J by 5 bases, leaving 8 bases between them. The CDR3 is 12 residues long. The germline V gene has CDR1 SGHAT and CDR2 FQNNGV. DNA for the CDR3: TGTGCCAGCAGCTTTGGGGGGCACGAGCAGTACTTC. Protein product: CASSFGGHEQYF.

The chain has TRBV19 and TRBJ2-1, with 10 bases fitting TRBD2. This CDR3 region has 15 residues. CDR1 and CDR2 from the germline V gene are LNHDA and SQIVND (reference sequence). After removal of 5 bases from V and 5 bases from J, the junction contained 6 bases not matched to a gene. This chain's CDR3 is CASSYSGGAHNEQFF. In nucleotides, the CDR3 is TGTGCCAGTAGTTACAGCGGGGGGGCCCACAATGAGCAGTTCTTC.

The CDR3 spells CASSFVSRNEQFF. The CDR3 DNA reads as TGTGCCAGCAGTTTTGTTAGCCGGAATGAGCAGTTCTTC. This sequence joins TRBV12-3 or TRBV12-4 and TRBJ2-1; D gene ambiguous. The CDR3 is 13 residues long. Trimming left V 3 bases short and J 7 bases short, with 10 bases between.